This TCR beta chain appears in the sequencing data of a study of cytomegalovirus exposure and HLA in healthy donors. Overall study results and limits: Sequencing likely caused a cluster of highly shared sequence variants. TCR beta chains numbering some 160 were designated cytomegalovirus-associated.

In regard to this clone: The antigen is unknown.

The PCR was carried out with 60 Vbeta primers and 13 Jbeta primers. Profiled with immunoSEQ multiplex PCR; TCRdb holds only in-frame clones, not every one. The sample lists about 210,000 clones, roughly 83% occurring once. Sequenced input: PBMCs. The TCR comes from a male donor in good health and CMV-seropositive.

CDR3 nucleotide sequence: TGTGCCAGCAGCCAGGGAGGACAGGGGGAGAGAGGCTACACCTTC. Encoded protein: CASSQGGQGERGYTF. The chain employs TRBV4-2 and TRBJ1-2, with 10 positions matching TRBD1. Germline trimming cut 3 bases from V and 8 bases from J; bases unmatched to any gene: 9. The V gene's germline CDR1 is LGHNA and CDR2 YNFKEQ. This CDR3 is built from 15 residues.